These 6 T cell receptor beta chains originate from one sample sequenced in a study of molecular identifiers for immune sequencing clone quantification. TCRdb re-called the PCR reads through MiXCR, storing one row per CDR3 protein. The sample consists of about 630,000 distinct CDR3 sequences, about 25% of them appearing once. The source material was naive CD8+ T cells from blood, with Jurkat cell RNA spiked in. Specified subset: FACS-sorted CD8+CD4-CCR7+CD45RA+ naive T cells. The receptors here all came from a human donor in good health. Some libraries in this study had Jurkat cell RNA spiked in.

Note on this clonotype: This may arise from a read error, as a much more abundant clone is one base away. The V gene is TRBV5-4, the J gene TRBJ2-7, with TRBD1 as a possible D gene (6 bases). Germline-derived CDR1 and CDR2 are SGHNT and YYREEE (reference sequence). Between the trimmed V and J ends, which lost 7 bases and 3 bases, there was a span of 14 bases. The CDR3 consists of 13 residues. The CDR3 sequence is CASGPEDSYEQYF. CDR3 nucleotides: TGTGCCAGCGGCCCAGAGGACAGCTACGAGCAGTACTTC.

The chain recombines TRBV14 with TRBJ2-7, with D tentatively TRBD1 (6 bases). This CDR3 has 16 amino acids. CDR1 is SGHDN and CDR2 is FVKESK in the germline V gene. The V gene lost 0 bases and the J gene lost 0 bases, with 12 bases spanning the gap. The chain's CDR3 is CASSQDYGQPSYEQYF. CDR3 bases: TGTGCCAGCAGCCAAGATTACGGACAGCCCTCCTACGAGCAGTACTTC. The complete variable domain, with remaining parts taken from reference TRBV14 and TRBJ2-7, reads EAGVTQFPSHSVIEKGQTVTLRCDPISGHDNLYWYRRVMGKEIKFLLHFVKESKQDESGMPNNRFLAERTGGTYSTLKVQPAELEDSGVYFCASSQDYGQPSYEQYFGPGTRLTVT.

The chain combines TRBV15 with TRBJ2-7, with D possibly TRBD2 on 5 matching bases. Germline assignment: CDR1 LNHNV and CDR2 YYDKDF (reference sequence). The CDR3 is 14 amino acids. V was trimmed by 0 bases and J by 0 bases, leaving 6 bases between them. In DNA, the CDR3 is TGTGCCACCAGCAGAGAAGGGAGCTCCTACGAGCAGTACTTC. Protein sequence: CATSREGSSYEQYF.

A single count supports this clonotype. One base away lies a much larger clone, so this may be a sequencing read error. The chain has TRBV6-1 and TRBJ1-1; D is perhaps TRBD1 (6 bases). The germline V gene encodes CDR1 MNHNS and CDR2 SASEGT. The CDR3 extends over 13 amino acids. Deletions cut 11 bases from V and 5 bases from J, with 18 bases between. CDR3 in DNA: TGTGCCGCCACGGGACACGAGAAGACTGAAGCTTTCTTT. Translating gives CAATGHEKTEAFF.

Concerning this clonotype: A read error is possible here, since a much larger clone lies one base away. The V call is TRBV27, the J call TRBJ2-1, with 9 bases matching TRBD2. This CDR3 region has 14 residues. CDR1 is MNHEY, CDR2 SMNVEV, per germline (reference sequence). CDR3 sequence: CASSWGIAGVGQIF. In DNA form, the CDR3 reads TGTGCCAGCAGTTGGGGGATAGCGGGGGTCGGGCAGATCTTC.

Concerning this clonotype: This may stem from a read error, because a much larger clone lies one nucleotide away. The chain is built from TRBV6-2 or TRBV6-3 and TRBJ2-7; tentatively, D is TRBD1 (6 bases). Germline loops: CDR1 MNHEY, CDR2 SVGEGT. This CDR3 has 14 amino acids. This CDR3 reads CASSYRQASCEQYF. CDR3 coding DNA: TGTGCCAGCAGTTACCGACAGGCCTCCTGCGAGCAGTACTTC.